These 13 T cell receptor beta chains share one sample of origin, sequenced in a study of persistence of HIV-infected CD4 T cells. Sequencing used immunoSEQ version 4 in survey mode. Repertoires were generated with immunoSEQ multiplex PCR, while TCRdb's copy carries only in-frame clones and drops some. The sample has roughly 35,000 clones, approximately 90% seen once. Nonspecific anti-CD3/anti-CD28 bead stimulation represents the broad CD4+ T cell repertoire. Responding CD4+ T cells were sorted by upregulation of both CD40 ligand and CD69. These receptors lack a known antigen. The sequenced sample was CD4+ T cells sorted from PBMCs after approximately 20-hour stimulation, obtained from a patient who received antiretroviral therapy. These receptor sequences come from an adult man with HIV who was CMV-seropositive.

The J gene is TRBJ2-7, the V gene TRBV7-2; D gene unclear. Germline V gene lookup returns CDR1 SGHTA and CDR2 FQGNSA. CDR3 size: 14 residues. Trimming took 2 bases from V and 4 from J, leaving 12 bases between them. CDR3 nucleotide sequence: TGTGCCAGCAGCTTACTTTCGCTGCATTACGAGCAGTACTTC. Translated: CASSLLSLHYEQYF.

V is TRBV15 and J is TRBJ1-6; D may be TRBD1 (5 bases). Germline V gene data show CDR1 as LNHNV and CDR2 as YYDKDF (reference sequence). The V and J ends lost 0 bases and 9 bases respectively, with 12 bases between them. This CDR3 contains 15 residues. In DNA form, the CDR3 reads TGTGCCACCAGCAGAGATCCTAAGGGGTCTTCACCCCTCCACTTT. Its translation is CATSRDPKGSSPLHF.

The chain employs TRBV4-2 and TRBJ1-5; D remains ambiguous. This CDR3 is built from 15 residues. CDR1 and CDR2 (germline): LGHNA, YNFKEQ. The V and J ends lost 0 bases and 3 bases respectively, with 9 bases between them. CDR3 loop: CASSQEWRNNQPQHF. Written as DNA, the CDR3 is TGTGCCAGCAGCCAAGAGTGGCGGAACAATCAGCCCCAGCATTTT.

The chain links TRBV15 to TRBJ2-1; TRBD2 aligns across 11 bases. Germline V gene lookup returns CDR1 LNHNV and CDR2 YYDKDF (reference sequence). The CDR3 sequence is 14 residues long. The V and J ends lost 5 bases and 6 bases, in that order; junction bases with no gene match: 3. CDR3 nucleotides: TGTGCCACCAGCCGACTAGCGGGAACCAATGAGCAGTTCTTC. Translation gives CATSRLAGTNEQFF.

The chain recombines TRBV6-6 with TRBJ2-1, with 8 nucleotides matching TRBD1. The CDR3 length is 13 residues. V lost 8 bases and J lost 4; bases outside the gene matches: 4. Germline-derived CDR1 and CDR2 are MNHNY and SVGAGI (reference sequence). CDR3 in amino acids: CASQRTGYNEQFF. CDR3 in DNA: TGTGCCAGCCAGCGGACAGGGTACAATGAGCAGTTCTTC.

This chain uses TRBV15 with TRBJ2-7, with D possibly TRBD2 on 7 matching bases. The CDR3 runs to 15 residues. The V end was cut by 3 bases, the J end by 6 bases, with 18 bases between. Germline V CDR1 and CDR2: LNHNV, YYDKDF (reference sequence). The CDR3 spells CATSSLVGEGVEQYF. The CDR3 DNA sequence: TGTGCCACCAGCAGCCTAGTGGGGGAGGGGGTCGAGCAGTACTTC.

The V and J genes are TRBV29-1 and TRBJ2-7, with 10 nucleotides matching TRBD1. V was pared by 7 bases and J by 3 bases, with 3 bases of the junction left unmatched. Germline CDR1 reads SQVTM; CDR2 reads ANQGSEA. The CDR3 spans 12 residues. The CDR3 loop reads CSGGQGNYEQYF. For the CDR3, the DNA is TGCAGCGGGGGACAGGGGAACTACGAGCAGTACTTC.

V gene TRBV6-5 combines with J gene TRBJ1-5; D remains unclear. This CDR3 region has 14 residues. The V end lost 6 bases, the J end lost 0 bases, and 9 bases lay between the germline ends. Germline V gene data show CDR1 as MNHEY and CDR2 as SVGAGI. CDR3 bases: TGTGCCAGCAGCGCACAAAATAGCAATCAGCCCCAGCATTTT. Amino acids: CASSAQNSNQPQHF.

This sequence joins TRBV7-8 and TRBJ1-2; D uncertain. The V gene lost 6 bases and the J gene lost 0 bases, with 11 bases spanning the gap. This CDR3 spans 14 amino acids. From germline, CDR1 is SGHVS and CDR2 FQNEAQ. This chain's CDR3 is CASSPDGSNYGYTF. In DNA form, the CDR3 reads TGTGCCAGCAGTCCGGACGGATCTAACTATGGCTACACCTTC.

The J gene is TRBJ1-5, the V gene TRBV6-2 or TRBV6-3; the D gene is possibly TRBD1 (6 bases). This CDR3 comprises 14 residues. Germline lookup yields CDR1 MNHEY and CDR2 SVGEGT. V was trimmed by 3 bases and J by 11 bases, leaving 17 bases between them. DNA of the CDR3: TGTGCCAGCAGTTATTCCGGGGGCTCGGTGGCCCAGCATTTT. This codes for CASSYSGGSVAQHF.

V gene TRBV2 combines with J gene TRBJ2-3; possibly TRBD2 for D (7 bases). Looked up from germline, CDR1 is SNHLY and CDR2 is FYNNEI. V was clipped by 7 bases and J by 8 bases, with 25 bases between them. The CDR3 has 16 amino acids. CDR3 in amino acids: CASTRMKGGEGGTQYF. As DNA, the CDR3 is TGTGCCAGCACGCGGATGAAAGGGGGGGAGGGCGGTACGCAGTATTTT.

CDR3 region: CASSLGPPTEQYF. CDR3 DNA sequence: TGTGCCAGCAGCTTAGGCCCACCAACCGAGCAGTACTTC. This rearrangement joins TRBV7-9 to TRBJ2-7, with unresolved D. Trimming took 1 base from V and 6 from J, leaving 10 bases between them. CDR3 length equals 13 residues. Germline V CDR1 and CDR2: SEHNR, FQNEAQ (reference sequence). The complete variable domain, with remaining parts taken from reference TRBV7-9 and TRBJ2-7, reads DTGVSQNPRHKITKRGQNVTFRCDPISEHNRLYWYRQTLGQGPEFLTYFQNEAQLEKSRLLSDRFSAERPKGSFSTLEIQRTEQGDSAMYLCASSLGPPTEQYFGPGTRLTVT.

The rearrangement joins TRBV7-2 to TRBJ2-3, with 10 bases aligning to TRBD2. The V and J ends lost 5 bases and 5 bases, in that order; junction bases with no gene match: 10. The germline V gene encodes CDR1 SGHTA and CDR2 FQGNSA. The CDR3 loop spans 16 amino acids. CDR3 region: CASSLRAGGPGDTQYF. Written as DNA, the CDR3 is TGTGCCAGCAGCCTTAGAGCGGGAGGGCCGGGAGATACGCAGTATTTT.